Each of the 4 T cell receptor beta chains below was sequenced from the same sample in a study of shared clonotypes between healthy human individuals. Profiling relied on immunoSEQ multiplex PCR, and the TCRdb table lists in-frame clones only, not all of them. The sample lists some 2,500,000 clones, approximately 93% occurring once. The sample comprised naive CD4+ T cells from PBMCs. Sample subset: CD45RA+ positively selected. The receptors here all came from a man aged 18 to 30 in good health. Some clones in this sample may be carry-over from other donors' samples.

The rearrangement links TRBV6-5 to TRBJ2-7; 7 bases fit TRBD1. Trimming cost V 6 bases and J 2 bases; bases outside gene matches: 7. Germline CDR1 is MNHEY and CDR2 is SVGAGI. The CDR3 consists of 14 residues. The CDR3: CASSRTGQTYEQYF. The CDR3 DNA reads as TGTGCCAGCAGCCGTACGGGACAGACCTACGAGCAGTACTTC.

The CDR3 protein is CASSPIAGGPGNEQFF. DNA for the CDR3: TGCGCCAGCAGCCCTATAGCGGGAGGGCCGGGGAATGAGCAGTTCTTC. The rearrangement joins TRBV5-1 to TRBJ2-1; 11 bases line up with TRBD2. CDR1 and CDR2 (germline): SGHRS, YFSETQ. V shed 4 bases, J shed 7 bases, and the junction held 10 bases outside the gene matches. This CDR3 contains 16 residues.

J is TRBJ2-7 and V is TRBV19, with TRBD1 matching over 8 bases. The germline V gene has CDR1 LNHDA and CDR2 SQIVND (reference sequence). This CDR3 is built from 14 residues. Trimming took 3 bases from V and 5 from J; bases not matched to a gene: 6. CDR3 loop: CASSIPGQDHEQYF. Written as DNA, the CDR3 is TGTGCCAGTAGTATTCCGGGACAGGACCACGAGCAGTACTTC.

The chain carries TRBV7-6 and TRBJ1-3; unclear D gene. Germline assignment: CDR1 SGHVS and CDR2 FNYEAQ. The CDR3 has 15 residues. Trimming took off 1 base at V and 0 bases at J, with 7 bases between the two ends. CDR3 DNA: TGTGCCAGCAGCTTAGAGGCCAACTCTGGAAACACCATATATTTT. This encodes CASSLEANSGNTIYF.